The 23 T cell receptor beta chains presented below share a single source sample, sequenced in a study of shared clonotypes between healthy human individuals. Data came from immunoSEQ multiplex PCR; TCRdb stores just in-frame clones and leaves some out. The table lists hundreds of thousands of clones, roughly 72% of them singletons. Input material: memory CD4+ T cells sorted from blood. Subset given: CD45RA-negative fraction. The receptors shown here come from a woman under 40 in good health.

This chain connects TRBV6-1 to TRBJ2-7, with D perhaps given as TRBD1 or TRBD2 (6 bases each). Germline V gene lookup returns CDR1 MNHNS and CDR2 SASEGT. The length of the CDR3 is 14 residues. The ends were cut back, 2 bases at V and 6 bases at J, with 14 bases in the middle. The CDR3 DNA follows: TGTGCCAGCAGTGAATTGGGGGGCAGGGGCGAGCAGTACTTC. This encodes CASSELGGRGEQYF.

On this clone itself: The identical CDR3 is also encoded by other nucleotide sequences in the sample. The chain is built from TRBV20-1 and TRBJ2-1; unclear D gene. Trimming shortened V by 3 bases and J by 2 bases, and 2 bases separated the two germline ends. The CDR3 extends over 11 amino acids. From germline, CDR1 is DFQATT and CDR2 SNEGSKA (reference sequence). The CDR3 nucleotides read TGCAGTGCTAGGGCCTACAATGAGCAGTTCTTC. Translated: CSARAYNEQFF.

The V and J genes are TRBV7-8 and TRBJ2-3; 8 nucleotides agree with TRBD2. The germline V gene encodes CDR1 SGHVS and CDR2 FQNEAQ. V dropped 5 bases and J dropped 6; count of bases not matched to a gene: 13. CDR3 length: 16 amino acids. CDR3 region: CASSPRRLAGGDTQYF. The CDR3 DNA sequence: TGTGCCAGCAGCCCTCGGCGGCTAGCGGGTGGGGATACGCAGTATTTT.

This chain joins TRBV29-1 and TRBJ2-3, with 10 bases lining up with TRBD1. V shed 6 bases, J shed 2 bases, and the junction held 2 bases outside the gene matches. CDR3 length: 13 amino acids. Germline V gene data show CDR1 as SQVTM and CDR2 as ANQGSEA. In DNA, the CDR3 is TGCAGCGTGAGACAGGGGGCCACAGATACGCAGTATTTT. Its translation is CSVRQGATDTQYF.

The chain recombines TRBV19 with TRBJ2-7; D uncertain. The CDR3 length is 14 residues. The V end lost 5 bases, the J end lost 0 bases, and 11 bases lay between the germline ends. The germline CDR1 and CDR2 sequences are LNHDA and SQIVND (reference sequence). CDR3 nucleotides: TGTGCCAGTAGTCCTGGACGGTCCTCCTACGAGCAGTACTTC. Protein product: CASSPGRSSYEQYF.

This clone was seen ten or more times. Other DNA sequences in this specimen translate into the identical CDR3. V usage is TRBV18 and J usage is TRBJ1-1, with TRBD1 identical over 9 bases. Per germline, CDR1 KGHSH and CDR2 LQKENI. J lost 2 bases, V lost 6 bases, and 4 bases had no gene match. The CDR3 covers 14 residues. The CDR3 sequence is CASSQQGANTEAFF. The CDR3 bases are TGTGCCAGCTCCCAACAGGGGGCCAACACTGAAGCTTTCTTT.

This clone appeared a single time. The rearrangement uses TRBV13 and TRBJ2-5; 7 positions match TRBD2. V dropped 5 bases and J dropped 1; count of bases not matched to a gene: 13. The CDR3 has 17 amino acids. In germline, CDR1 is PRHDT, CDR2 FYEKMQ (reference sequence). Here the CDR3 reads CASSPRVAGDRQETQYF. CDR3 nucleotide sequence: TGTGCCAGCAGCCCGCGGGTGGCGGGAGACCGCCAAGAGACCCAGTACTTC.

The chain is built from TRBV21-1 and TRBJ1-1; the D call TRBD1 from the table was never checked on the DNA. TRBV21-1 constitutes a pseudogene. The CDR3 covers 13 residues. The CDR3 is CASSSPTNTEAFF. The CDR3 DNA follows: TGTGCCAGCAGCAGCCCAACAAACACTGAAGCTTTCTTT.

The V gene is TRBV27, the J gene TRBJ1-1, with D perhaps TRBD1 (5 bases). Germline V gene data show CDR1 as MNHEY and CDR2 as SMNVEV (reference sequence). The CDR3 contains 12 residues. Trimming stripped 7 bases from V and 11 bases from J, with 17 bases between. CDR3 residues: CASTPRIGAAFF. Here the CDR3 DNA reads TGTGCCAGCACCCCCAGGATCGGGGCGGCTTTCTTT.

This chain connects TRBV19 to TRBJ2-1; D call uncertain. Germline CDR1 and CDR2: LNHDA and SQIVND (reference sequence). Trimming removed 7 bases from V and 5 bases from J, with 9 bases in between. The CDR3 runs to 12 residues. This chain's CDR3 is CASTTRDNEQFF. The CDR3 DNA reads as TGTGCCAGTACCACGAGAGACAATGAGCAGTTCTTC.

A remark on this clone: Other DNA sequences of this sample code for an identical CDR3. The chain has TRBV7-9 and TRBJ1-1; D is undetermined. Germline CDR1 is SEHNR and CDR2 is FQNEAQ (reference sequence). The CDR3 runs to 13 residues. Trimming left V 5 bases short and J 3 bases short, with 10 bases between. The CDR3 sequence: CASSPQGYTEAFF. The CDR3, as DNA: TGTGCCAGCAGCCCCCAAGGGTACACTGAAGCTTTCTTT.

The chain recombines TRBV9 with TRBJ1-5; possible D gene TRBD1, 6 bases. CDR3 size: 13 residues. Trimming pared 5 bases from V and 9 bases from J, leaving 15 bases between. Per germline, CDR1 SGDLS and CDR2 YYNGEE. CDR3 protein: CASSREGVGPQHF. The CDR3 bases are TGTGCCAGCAGTCGCGAGGGGGTGGGGCCCCAGCATTTT.

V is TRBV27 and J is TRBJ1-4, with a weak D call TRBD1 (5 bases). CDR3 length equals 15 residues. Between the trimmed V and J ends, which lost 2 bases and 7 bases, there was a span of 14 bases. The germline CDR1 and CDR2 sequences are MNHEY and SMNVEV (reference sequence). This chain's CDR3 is CASSLIGAETEKLFF. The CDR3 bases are TGTGCCAGCAGTTTAATTGGGGCTGAGACTGAAAAACTGTTTTTT.

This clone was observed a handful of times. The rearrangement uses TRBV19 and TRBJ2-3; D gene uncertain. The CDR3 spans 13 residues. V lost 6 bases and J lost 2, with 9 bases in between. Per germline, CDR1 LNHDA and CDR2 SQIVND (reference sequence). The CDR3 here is CASSDQHTDTQYF. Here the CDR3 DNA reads TGTGCCAGTAGCGACCAACACACAGATACGCAGTATTTT.

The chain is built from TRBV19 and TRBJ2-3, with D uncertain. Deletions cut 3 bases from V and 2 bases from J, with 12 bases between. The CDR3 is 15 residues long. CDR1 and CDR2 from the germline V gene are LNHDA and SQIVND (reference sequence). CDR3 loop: CASSMTADPTDTQYF. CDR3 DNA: TGTGCCAGTAGTATGACCGCAGATCCCACAGATACGCAGTATTTT.

The DNA of the CDR3 is TGTGCCACGTACAGGGGGGTTCAGCCCCAGCATTTT. Translated: CATYRGVQPQHF. The V call is TRBV28, the J call TRBJ1-5; 8 bases match TRBD1. The germline V gene has CDR1 MDHEN and CDR2 SYDVKM. Trimming took 10 bases from V and 6 from J; bases not matched to a gene: 5. CDR3 length: 12 residues.

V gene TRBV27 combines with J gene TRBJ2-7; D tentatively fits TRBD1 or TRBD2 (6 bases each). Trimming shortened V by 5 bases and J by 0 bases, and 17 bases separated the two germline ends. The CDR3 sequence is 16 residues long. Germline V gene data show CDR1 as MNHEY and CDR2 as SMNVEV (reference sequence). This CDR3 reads CASSPGGGFSSYEQYF. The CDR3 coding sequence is TGTGCCAGCAGTCCCGGGGGCGGGTTCAGCTCCTACGAGCAGTACTTC.

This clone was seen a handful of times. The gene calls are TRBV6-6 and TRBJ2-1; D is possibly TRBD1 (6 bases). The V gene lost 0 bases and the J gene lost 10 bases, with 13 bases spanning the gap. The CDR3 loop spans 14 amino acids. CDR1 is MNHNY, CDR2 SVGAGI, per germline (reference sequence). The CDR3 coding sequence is TGTGCCAGCAGTTACTCTTCCCAGGGGATAGAGCAGTTCTTC. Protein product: CASSYSSQGIEQFF.

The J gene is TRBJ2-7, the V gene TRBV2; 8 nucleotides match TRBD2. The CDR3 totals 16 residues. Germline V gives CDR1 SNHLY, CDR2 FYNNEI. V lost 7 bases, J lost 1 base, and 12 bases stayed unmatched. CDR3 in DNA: TGTGCCAGCAAACTGCCAGCGGGGGCAGCTTCCTACGAGCAGTACTTC. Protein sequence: CASKLPAGAASYEQYF.

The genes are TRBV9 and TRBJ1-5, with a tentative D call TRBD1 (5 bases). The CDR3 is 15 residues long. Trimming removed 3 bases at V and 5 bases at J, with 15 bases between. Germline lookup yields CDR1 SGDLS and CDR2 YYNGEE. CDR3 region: CASSAGTSFDQPQHF. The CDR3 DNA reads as TGTGCCAGCAGCGCGGGGACGTCGTTTGATCAGCCCCAGCATTTT.

CDR3 nucleotide sequence: TGTGCCAGTAGTACCCCCGGGCGGCTAAACTATGGCTACACCTTC. It is translated as CASSTPGRLNYGYTF. The rearrangement links TRBV19 to TRBJ1-2, with D uncertain. Germline V gene lookup returns CDR1 LNHDA and CDR2 SQIVND (reference sequence). The CDR3 totals 15 residues. Trimming left V 4 bases short and J 2 bases short, with 14 bases between.

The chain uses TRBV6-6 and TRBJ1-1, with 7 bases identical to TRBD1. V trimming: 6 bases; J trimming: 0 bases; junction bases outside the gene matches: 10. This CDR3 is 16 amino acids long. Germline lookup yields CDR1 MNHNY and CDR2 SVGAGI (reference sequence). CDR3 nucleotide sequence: TGTGCCAGCAGCCCGGACAGGCCCCAGCTGAACACTGAAGCTTTCTTT. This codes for CASSPDRPQLNTEAFF.

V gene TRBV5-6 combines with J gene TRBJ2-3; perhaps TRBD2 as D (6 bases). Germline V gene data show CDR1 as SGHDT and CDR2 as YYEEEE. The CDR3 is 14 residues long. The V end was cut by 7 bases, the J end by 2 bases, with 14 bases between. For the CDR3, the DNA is TGTGCCAGCGGCCGACCGGGACTCACAGATACGCAGTATTTT. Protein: CASGRPGLTDTQYF. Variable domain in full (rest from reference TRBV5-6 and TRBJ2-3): DAGVTQSPTHLIKTRGQQVTLRCSPKSGHDTVSWYQQALGQGPQFIFQYYEEEERQRGNFPDRFSGHQFPNYSSELNVNALLLGDSALYLCASGRPGLTDTQYFGPGTRLTVL.